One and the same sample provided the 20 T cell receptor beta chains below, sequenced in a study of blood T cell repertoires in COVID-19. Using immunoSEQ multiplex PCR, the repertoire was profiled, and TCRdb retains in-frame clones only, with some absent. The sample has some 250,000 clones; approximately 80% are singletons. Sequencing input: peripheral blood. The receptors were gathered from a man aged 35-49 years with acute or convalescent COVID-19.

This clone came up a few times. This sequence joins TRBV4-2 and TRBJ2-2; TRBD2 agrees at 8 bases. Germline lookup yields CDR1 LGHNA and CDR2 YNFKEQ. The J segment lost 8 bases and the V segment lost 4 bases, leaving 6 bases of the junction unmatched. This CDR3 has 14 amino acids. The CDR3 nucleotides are TGTGCCAGCAGCCCCTCGGGCGGGAGGGGGGAGCTGTTTTTT. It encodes CASSPSGGRGELFF.

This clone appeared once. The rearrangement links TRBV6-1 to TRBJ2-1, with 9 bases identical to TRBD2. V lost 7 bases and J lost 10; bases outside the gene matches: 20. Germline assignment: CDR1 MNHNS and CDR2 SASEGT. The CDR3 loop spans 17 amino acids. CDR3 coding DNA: TGTGCCAGCACCGAAGCGGGAGGTGGCGGGAGGGCCGGGGAGCAGTTCTTC. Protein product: CASTEAGGGGRAGEQFF.

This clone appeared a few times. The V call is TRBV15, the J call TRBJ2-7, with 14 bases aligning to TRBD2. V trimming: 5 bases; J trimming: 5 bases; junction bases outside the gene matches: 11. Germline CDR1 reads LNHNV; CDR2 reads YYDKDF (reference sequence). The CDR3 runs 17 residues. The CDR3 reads CATSPKRGLAGENEQYF. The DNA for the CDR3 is TGTGCCACCAGCCCTAAAAGGGGACTAGCGGGAGAGAACGAGCAGTACTTC.

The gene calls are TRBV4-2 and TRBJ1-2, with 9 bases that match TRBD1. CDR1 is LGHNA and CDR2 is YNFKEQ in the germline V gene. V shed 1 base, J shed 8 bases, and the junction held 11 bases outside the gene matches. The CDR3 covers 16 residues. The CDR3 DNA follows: TGTGCCAGCAGCCAAGCGGGAACAGGGGGCGAAGGGGGCTACACCTTC. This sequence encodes CASSQAGTGGEGGYTF.

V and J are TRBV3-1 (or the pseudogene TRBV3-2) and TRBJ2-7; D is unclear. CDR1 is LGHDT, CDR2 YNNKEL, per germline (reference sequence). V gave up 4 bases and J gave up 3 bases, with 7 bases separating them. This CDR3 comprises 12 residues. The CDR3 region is CASSRLNYEQYF. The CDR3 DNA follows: TGTGCCAGCAGCCGACTTAACTACGAGCAGTACTTC.

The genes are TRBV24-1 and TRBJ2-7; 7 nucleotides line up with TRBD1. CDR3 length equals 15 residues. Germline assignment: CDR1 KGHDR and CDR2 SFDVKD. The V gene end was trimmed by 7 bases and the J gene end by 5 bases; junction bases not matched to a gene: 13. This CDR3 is CATRDRRQGNHEQYF. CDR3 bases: TGTGCCACCAGAGATAGGCGACAGGGTAACCACGAGCAGTACTTC.

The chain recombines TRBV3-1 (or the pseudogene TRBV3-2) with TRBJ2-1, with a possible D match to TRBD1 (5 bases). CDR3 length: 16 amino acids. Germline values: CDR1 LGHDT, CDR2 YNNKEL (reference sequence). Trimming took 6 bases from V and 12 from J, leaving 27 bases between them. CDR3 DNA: TGTGCCAGCAGTCTGGTGACTGACAGTCCCTTTTCGGGGCAGTTCTTC. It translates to CASSLVTDSPFSGQFF.

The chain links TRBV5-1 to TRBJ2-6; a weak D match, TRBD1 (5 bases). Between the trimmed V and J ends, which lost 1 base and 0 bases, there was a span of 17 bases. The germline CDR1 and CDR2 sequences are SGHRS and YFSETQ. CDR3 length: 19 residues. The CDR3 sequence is CASSLPSDRSYSGANVLTF. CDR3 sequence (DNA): TGCGCCAGCAGCTTGCCCTCCGACAGATCCTACTCTGGGGCCAACGTCCTGACTTTC. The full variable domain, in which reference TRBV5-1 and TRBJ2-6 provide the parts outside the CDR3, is KAGVTQTPRYLIKTRGQQVTLSCSPISGHRSVSWYQQTPGQGLQFLFEYFSETQRNKGNFPGRFSGRQFSNSRSEMNVSTLELGDSALYLCASSLPSDRSYSGANVLTFGAGSRLTVL.

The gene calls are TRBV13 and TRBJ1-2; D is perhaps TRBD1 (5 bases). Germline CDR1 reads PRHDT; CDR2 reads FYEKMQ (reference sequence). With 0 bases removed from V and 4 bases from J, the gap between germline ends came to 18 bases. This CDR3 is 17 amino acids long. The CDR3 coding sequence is TGTGCCAGCAGCTTAGGCCTCGGGACCGGGCGGGGCTATGGCTACACCTTC. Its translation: CASSLGLGTGRGYGYTF.

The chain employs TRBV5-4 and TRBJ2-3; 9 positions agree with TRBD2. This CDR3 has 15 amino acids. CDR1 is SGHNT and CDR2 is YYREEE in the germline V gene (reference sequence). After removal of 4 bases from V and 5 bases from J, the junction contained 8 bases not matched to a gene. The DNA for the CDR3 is TGTGCCAGCAGCCCGGGGGCGGGAGGGAGAGATACGCAGTATTTT. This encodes CASSPGAGGRDTQYF.

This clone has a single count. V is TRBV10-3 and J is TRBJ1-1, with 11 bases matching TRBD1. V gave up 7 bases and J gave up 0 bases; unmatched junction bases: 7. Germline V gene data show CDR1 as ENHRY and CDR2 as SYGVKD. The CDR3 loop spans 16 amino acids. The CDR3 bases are TGTGCCATCACAACCGGGACAGGGGGTATGAACACTGAAGCTTTCTTT. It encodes CAITTGTGGMNTEAFF.

The CDR3 here is CASSQDRGLFGRNQPQHF. CDR3 bases: TGTGCCAGCAGCCAAGACAGGGGGCTCTTCGGGCGCAATCAGCCCCAGCATTTT. J is TRBJ1-5 and V is TRBV3-1 (or the pseudogene TRBV3-2); 8 positions agree with TRBD1. With 0 bases clipped from V and 2 bases from J, the junction kept 9 bases outside the gene matches. The CDR3 runs 18 residues. From germline, CDR1 is LGHDT and CDR2 YNNKEL (reference sequence).

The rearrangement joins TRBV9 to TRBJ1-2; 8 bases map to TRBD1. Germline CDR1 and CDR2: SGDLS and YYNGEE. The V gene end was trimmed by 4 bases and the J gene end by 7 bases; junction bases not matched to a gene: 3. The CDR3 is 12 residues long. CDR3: CASSRDRSGYTF. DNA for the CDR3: TGTGCCAGCAGCCGGGACAGGTCTGGCTACACCTTC. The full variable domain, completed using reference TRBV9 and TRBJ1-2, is DSGVTQTPKHLITATGQRVTLRCSPRSGDLSVYWYQQSLDQGLQFLIQYYNGEERAKGNILERFSAQQFPDLHSELNLSSLELGDSALYFCASSRDRSGYTFGSGTRLTVV.

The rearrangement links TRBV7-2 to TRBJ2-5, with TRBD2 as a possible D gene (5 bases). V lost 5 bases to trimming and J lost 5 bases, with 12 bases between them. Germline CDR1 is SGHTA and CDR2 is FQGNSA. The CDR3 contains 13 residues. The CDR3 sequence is CASSPGSGETQYF. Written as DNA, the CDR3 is TGTGCCAGCAGCCCGGGTTCGGGGGAGACCCAGTACTTC.

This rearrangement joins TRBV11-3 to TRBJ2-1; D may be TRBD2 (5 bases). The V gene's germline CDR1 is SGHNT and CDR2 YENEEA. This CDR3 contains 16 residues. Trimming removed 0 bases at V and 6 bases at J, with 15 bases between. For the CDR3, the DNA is TGTGCCAGCAGCTTAGAATCTGGAGGTTTAGGCAATGAGCAGTTCTTC. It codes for CASSLESGGLGNEQFF. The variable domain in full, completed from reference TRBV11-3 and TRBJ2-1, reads EAGVVQSPRYKIIEKKQPVAFWCNPISGHNTLYWYLQNLGQGPELLIRYENEEAVDDSQLPKDRFSAERLKGVDSTLKIQPAELGDSAVYLCASSLESGGLGNEQFFGPGTRLTVL.

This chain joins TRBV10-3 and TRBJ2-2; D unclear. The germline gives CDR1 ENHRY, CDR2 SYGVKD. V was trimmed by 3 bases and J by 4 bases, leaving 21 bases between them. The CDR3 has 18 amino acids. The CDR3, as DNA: TGTGCCATCAGTGACCTAGATCTTTCGGTCCAAACCACCGGGGAGCTGTTTTTT. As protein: CAISDLDLSVQTTGELFF.

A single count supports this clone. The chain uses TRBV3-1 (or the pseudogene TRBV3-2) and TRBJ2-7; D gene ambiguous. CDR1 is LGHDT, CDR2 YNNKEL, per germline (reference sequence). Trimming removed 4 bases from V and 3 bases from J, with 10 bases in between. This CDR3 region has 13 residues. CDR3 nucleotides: TGTGCCAGCAGCCCCCTGGGCCGCTACGAGCAGTACTTC. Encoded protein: CASSPLGRYEQYF.

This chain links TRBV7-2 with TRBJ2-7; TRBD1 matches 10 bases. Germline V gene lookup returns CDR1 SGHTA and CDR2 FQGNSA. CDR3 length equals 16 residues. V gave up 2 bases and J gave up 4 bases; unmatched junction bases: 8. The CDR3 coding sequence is TGTGCCAGCAGCTTATTGCCCGGGACAGGGGTATACGAGCAGTACTTC. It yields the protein CASSLLPGTGVYEQYF.

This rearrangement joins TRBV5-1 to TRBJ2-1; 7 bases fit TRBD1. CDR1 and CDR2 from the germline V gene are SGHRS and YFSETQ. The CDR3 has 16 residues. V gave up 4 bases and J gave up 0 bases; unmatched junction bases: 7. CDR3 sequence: CASSRDRLSSYNEQFF. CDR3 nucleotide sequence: TGCGCCAGCAGCCGGGACAGATTAAGCTCCTACAATGAGCAGTTCTTC. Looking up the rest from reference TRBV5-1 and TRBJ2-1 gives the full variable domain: KAGVTQTPRYLIKTRGQQVTLSCSPISGHRSVSWYQQTPGQGLQFLFEYFSETQRNKGNFPGRFSGRQFSNSRSEMNVSTLELGDSALYLCASSRDRLSSYNEQFFGPGTRLTVL.

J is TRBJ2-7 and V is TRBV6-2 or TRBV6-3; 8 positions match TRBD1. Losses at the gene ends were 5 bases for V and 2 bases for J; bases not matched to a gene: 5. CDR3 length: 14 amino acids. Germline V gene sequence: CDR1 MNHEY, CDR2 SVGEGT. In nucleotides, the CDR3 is TGTGCCAGCAGTACCTACAGGGGGGCCTACGAGCAGTACTTC. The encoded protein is CASSTYRGAYEQYF.